What follows is one T cell receptor beta chain and its context. The germline CDR1 and CDR2 sequences are MNHEY and SMNVEV (reference sequence). This CDR3 has 13 amino acids. Trimming removed 2 bases at V and 2 bases at J, with 3 bases between. This specimen belongs to a study of blood T cell repertoires in COVID-19. Study details: Whether acute or convalescent, the COVID-19 samples came from the United States, Italy and Spain. In each case, the material was cDNA or gDNA derived from T cells, B-cell-depleted T cells, or PBMCs.

Per the original methods: Amplification of reference gene primers was used by the study to estimate nucleated cell counts. TCRdb's copy holds only in-frame clones and misses some; the assay was immunoSEQ multiplex PCR. V, J and clone size were drawn from that table, and D and trimming were deduced from the DNA. This table holds 150,000 or so clones, over 70% found once. This rearrangement joins TRBV27 to TRBJ1-4; unclear D gene. This receptor was taken from a man older than 75 with acute or convalescent COVID-19. The specimen was peripheral blood. Written as DNA, the CDR3 is TGTGCCAGCAGTTTACGGACTAATGAAAAACTGTTTTTT. Translating it yields CASSLRTNEKLFF.